A selection of T cell receptor beta chains follows, all from one sample in a study of post-analysis software for immune sequencing data. TCRdb redid the calling of the PCR reads with MiXCR, one entry per CDR3 protein. The data show approximately 630,000 distinct CDR3 sequences, around 60% seen once. The sequenced material came from blood. All receptors come from a girl under 10 years old with multiple sclerosis. Both conserved end residues are part of each CDR3. D genes are given only for firm matches. A row's size may be missing; if present it is once, few, many or a size class.

v_gene	j_gene	d_gene	abundance	CDR3nt	CDR3aa
TRBV10-3	TRBJ1-1	TRBD1	few	TGTGCCATCGGGGGGACAGGGAACACTGAAGCTTTCTTT	CAIGGTGNTEAFF
TRBV19	TRBJ2-1	TRBD2	NA	TGTGCCAGTAGTCCGCGACTAGCAACCTACAATGAGCAGTTCTTC	CASSPRLATYNEQFF
TRBV6-4	TRBJ2-1	NA	NA	TGTGCCAGCAGTGTCGAAAGCGAGGGTGAGCAGTTCTTC	CASSVESEGEQFF
TRBV28	TRBJ2-5	NA	NA	TGTGCCAGCAGTCCTCAAGGAGGGCCACAAGAGACCCAGTACTTC	CASSPQGGPQETQYF
TRBV5-4	TRBJ2-1	TRBD2	NA	TGTGCCAGCAGCTTAGATATTAGCGGGGCATACAATGAGCAGTTCTTC	CASSLDISGAYNEQFF
TRBV7-2	TRBJ2-3	NA	NA	TGTGCCAGCAGCTCTCGGACCACCGATACGCAGTATTTT	CASSSRTTDTQYF
TRBV6-6	TRBJ2-1	NA	few	TGTGCCAGCAGCCAAGTGACGGCTTACAATGAGCAGTTCTTC	CASSQVTAYNEQFF
TRBV29-1	TRBJ2-3	TRBD1	NA	TGCAGCTCCGTTACCGCCCTTCGGACAGGGGAGTGGTCAGATACGCAGTATTTT	CSSVTALRTGEWSDTQYF
TRBV10-3	TRBJ2-7	NA	once	TGTGCCATCAGTGAGTCAGGGGTTTTGAGTCACGAGCAGTACTTC	CAISESGVLSHEQYF
TRBV4-3	TRBJ1-2	NA	NA	TGCGCCAGCAGCCAGGGGGTAGTGGTCTATGGCTACACCTTC	CASSQGVVVYGYTF
TRBV20-1	TRBJ2-7	TRBD2	few	TGCAGTGCTAGAGCGCGATCGGCTAGCGGGACACCCGAGCAGTACTTC	CSARARSASGTPEQYF
TRBV27	TRBJ1-2	NA	NA	TGTGCCAGCAGTTTATCTGGGGGCTATGGCTACACCTTC	CASSLSGGYGYTF
TRBV7-2	TRBJ2-3	TRBD2	NA	TGTGCCAGCAGCCGTTCGGTGCGGGAGAGAGCAGATACGCAGTATTTT	CASSRSVRERADTQYF
TRBV29-1	TRBJ2-3	TRBD2	NA	TGCAGCGTCCGGAGGACTAGCGGGAGAAGGATAAGCACAGATACGCAGTATTTT	CSVRRTSGRRISTDTQYF
TRBV12-1	TRBJ2-5	NA	few	TGTGCCAGCAGGATATCAGGAGGCCCGGGAGAGACCCAGTACTTC	CASRISGGPGETQYF
TRBV10-3	TRBJ2-1	NA	once	TGTGCCATCAGTCGGTATAATGGGGCCTACAATGAGCAGTTCTTC	CAISRYNGAYNEQFF
TRBV29-1	TRBJ2-3	TRBD2	few	TGCAGCGTTTCGAGCGGGGGGGCCACAGATACGCAGTATTTT	CSVSSGGATDTQYF
TRBV6-5	TRBJ2-3	NA	few	TGTGCCAGCAGTGTAGCGATCAGGACAGATACGCAGTATTTT	CASSVAIRTDTQYF
TRBV5-6	TRBJ2-7	NA	once	TGTGCCAGCAGCTTGGATCCGGGTGAGCAGTACTTC	CASSLDPGEQYF
TRBV4-3	TRBJ2-1	NA	NA	TGCGCCAGCAGCCAAGATCCCCCGGGGGTGGGGGCCGAGCAGTTCTTC	CASSQDPPGVGAEQFF
TRBV12-3/TRBV12-4	TRBJ2-3	TRBD1	NA	TGTGCCAGCACCCCGGGACAGGGGTATGGAGATACGCAGTATTTT	CASTPGQGYGDTQYF
TRBV7-4	TRBJ1-1	NA	NA	TGTGCCAGCAGCTTCGTCCTCAGTAGCGGTTACCCGCTAAGAAGGGCGGACACTGAAGCTTTCTTT	CASSFVLSSGYPLRRADTEAFF
TRBV10-3	TRBJ2-7	NA	NA	TGTGCCATCAGTGAGTCGACGGGGGTGGCCTACGAGCAGTACTTC	CAISESTGVAYEQYF
TRBV7-2	TRBJ2-1	TRBD2	NA	TGTGCCAGCAGCCAGGGGACTAGACGGCCTGGGGATGAGCAGTTCTTC	CASSQGTRRPGDEQFF
TRBV19	TRBJ1-5	NA	NA	TGTTCAAGTGGCCCAGGGACTCAGCCCCAGCATTTT	CSSGPGTQPQHF